Each of the 5 T cell receptor beta chains below was sequenced from the same sample in a study of human T cells and chemical hapten exposure. TCRdb processed the RACE reads anew with MiXCR; each CDR3 protein has one entry. The sample includes about 120,000 distinct CDR3 sequences, approximately 15% of them seen just once. Documented time point: patch test 1, 2 weeks after DPC sensitization. Treatment indicated: therapeutic diphenylcyclopropenone sensitization with weekly scalp DPC. The sequences come from whole blood, collected in connection with sensitization to the hapten diphenylcyclopropenone (DPC). The receptors originated from a man aged 18 to 35 with alopecia areata. Some clones in this sample may be carry-over from other donors' samples.

The chain combines TRBV9 with TRBJ2-3; no clear D gene. In germline, CDR1 is SGDLS, CDR2 YYNGEE. V lost 0 bases, J lost 6 bases, and 8 bases lay in between. The CDR3 is 13 amino acids. Here the CDR3 reads CASSVALGDTQYF. DNA for the CDR3: TGTGCCAGCAGCGTAGCTTTAGGGGATACGCAGTATTTT.

J is TRBJ2-3 and V is TRBV20-1; 8 positions match TRBD2. This CDR3 comprises 15 residues. Germline V gene data show CDR1 as DFQATT and CDR2 as SNEGSKA (reference sequence). V was pared by 0 bases and J by 1 base, with 3 bases of the junction left unmatched. The CDR3 loop reads CSARDQRGRTDTQYF. CDR3 sequence (DNA): TGCAGTGCTAGAGATCAGCGGGGGCGCACAGATACGCAGTATTTT.

The sample holds a few counts of this clonotype. The chain carries TRBV10-3 and TRBJ2-1; no clear D. Germline-derived CDR1 and CDR2 are ENHRY and SYGVKD. With 0 bases removed from V and 10 bases from J, the gap between germline ends came to 4 bases. The CDR3 totals 11 residues. The CDR3 reads CAISESQEQFF. The CDR3 bases are TGTGCCATCAGTGAGTCGCAGGAGCAGTTCTTC.

This clonotype showed up many times. V is TRBV7-7 and J is TRBJ2-3, with unresolved D. The germline V gene has CDR1 SSHAT and CDR2 FNYEAQ (reference sequence). The CDR3 is made up of 15 amino acids. The V end lost 2 bases, the J end lost 0 bases, and 9 bases lay between the germline ends. CDR3 protein: CASSLYGSSTDTQYF. The CDR3 DNA sequence: TGTGCCAGCAGCTTATACGGGTCTAGCACAGATACGCAGTATTTT.

The chain links TRBV7-3 to TRBJ2-3; no reliable D call. V lost 4 bases, J lost 2 bases, and 10 bases lay in between. The CDR3 totals 14 residues. The germline V gene has CDR1 SGHTA and CDR2 FQGTGA. The chain's CDR3 is CASSSGRVTDTQYF. CDR3 nucleotide sequence: TGTGCCAGCAGCTCCGGACGGGTCACAGATACGCAGTATTTT.